This T cell receptor (beta chain) was identified during a study of OX40 agonist ivuxolimab in advanced cancers. Study-wide context: The costimulatory receptor OX40 (CD134) was targeted by ivuxolimab, a fully human IgG2 agonistic monoclonal antibody. Intravenous ivuxolimab was administered to patients every 2 weeks at six dose levels: 0.01, 0.1, 0.3, 1.5, 3 and 10 mg/kg. Of the 52 patients in dose escalation, 19 had hepatocellular carcinoma, some 15 had melanoma, 9 had renal cell carcinoma and 9 had head and neck cancer. A male proportion of roughly 80% and a mean age of approximately 60 years, ranging from 23 to 79, were recorded for the dose-escalation cohort. Patients were allowed to have had prior anti-PD-1, anti-PD-L1 or anti-CTLA-4 therapy, and 40% of the dose-escalation patients had previously received checkpoint inhibitors. Partial responses occurred in three dose-escalation patients: two with cutaneous melanoma and one with hepatocellular carcinoma. The point of sequencing TCRbeta in the periphery was to test whether ivuxolimab changed TCR sequence diversity and drove clonal T-cell expansion. The paper covers the monotherapy dose-escalation part of the phase I ivuxolimab trial, which included N of about 50 patients.

Patients with autoimmune disease history or receiving systemic immunosuppression were excluded from the trial. Peripheral blood for TCR sequencing was drawn from every dose cohort at baseline, at cycle 4 day 1 and at cycle 7 day 1. Samples were obtained from an open-label, multicenter, first-in-human phase I dose-escalation trial of ivuxolimab. The trial enrolled adults with locally advanced or metastatic head and neck squamous cell, hepatocellular, melanoma or renal cell carcinoma. Before TCR sequencing, CD4+ T cells and CD8+ T cells were sorted from peripheral blood as separate populations. This clone was seen once. The clone's antigen remains unknown. No base-level quality is on record; no much larger clone is a single base apart. Genomic DNA was extracted from sorted cells for sequencing of the TCRbeta CDR3 region. The immunoSEQ Assay was used to sequence the TCRbeta CDR3 regions. The table comes from immuneACCESS by way of TCRdb, which keeps in-frame sequences with V and J called. Part of the clones is missing from these tables; in studies checked, under half for an unresolved V gene and the rest for unknown reasons. For this sample the table gives some 14,000 clones, of which 85% to 95% were detected only once. 20% to 25% of the sample is taken by the ten largest.

The paper as a whole reports these results and caveats: Which antigens the clonally expanded peripheral T cells were specific for was not determined. At doses of 0.1 to 3.0 mg/kg, clonal expansion of both CD4+ and CD8+ blood T cells was observed from baseline to week 6. Low levels of normalized T-cell clonal expansion were also seen in some patients who did not respond. After ivuxolimab, more expanded clones were found on average in CD8+ T cells than in CD4+ T cells. Partial responders in the 0.1-3.0 mg/kg groups had among the lowest normalized peripheral clonal expansion, especially among CD8+ T cells.

The junction carries 14 bases between V and J, which are trimmed by 5 bases and 0 bases respectively. CDR1 SGHTA and CDR2 FQGTGA are derived from the germline V gene. From cysteine to phenylalanine, the CDR3 is 15 amino acids long. The kept DNA is CDR3 alone, 45 bases in frame from the first base. Sample: CD4+ or CD8+ T cells sorted from blood, taken in a trial of the OX40 agonist ivuxolimab. The rearranged chain carries TRBV7-3 and TRBJ2-7, with the D call tentatively TRBD1 or TRBD2, each fitting 5 bases. The TCR was taken from an adult with an advanced solid tumor such as melanoma, head and neck, liver or kidney cancer. CDR3 protein: CASSPDGTSSYEQYF. The DNA sequence is as follows: TGTGCCAGCAGCCCCGACGGGACCTCCTCCTACGAGCAGTACTTC.